These 18 T cell receptor beta chains were all obtained from the same sample, sequenced in a study of PD-1 blockade in classical Hodgkin lymphoma. Time point here: cycle 4 day 1 (C4D1), after 6 weeks of nivolumab. Every patient was affected by relapse after autologous stem cell transplantation, while exposure to brentuximab vedotin was not uniform. Researchers used magnetic negative selection to pull out pure CD4+ T cells from thawed PBMCs. Here immunoSEQ multiplex PCR was the method, and the copy in TCRdb shows in-frame clones only, minus some. The sample lists about 13,000 clones; just under 85% were seen once. The starting material was CD4+ T cells from blood, obtained before the fourth cycle of nivolumab. These receptors were obtained from a human donor with classical Hodgkin lymphoma.

J is TRBJ2-7 and V is TRBV7-2; 8 positions agree with TRBD2. CDR1 and CDR2 from the germline V gene are SGHTA and FQGNSA. The CDR3 runs to 14 residues. The ends lost 7 bases at V and 4 bases at J; junction bases unmatched: 9. The CDR3 protein is CASMYSSGPYEQYF. The CDR3 DNA follows: TGTGCCAGCATGTATTCTAGCGGGCCGTACGAGCAGTACTTC.

The gene calls are TRBV2 and TRBJ1-1; the match to TRBD1 covers 7 bases. There are 13 residues in the CDR3. The trim removed 6 bases at V and 5 bases at J, leaving 6 bases unmatched. The germline V gene encodes CDR1 SNHLY and CDR2 FYNNEI. This CDR3 is CASRDTGETEAFF. CDR3 nucleotide sequence: TGTGCCAGCAGGGATACAGGGGAAACTGAAGCTTTCTTT. Drawing the rest from reference TRBV2 and TRBJ1-1, the complete variable domain is EPEVTQTPSHQVTQMGQEVILRCVPISNHLYFYWYRQILGQKVEFLVSFYNNEISEKSEIFDDQFSVERPDGSNFTLKIRSTKLEDSAMYFCASRDTGETEAFFGQGTRLTVV.

This chain uses TRBV6-6 with TRBJ2-3, with no clear D. There are 12 residues in the CDR3. Trimming took 7 bases from V and 7 from J, leaving 12 bases between them. Germline assignment: CDR1 MNHNY and CDR2 SVGAGI (reference sequence). In DNA, the CDR3 is TGTGCCAGCACCTATGCCCCCAATACGCAGTATTTT. The encoded protein is CASTYAPNTQYF.

This sequence joins TRBV2 and TRBJ2-5, with D tentatively TRBD2 (5 bases). The CDR3 contains 14 residues. With 4 bases removed from V and 1 base from J, the gap between germline ends came to 10 bases. Looked up from germline, CDR1 is SNHLY and CDR2 is FYNNEI. The DNA for the CDR3 is TGTGCCAGCAGTGTGGAAGCGGTCCAAGAGACCCAGTACTTC. Protein: CASSVEAVQETQYF.

Only a few counts were recorded for this clone. The chain recombines TRBV12-5 with TRBJ1-2; D remains ambiguous. V was clipped by 5 bases and J by 8 bases, with 9 bases between them. The V gene's germline CDR1 is LGHNT and CDR2 FRNRAP. This CDR3 spans 11 amino acids. The DNA for the CDR3 is TGTGCTAGTGGTCCCTCCTCCGGCTACACCTTC. It specifies CASGPSSGYTF.

The V call is TRBV29-1, the J call TRBJ1-1; no definite D call. CDR1 SQVTM and CDR2 ANQGSEA come from the germline V gene. Trimming took off 1 base at V and 0 bases at J, with 6 bases between the two ends. This CDR3 is 13 amino acids long. The CDR3 region is CSVEGRMNTEAFF. In nucleotides, the CDR3 is TGCAGCGTTGAAGGAAGGATGAACACTGAAGCTTTCTTT.

This clone was found a few times. V and J are TRBV30 and TRBJ1-5, with no clear D. This CDR3 spans 15 amino acids. The germline gives CDR1 GTSNPN, CDR2 SVGIG (reference sequence). Trimming stripped 0 bases from V and 4 bases from J, with 13 bases between. For the CDR3, the DNA is TGTGCCTGGAGTGTACAAGCCTTGCTGAATCAGCCCCAGCATTTT. Translation: CAWSVQALLNQPQHF.

The V call is TRBV2, the J call TRBJ2-5, with 7 positions matching TRBD2. The CDR3 loop spans 13 amino acids. Looked up from germline, CDR1 is SNHLY and CDR2 is FYNNEI. J gave up 2 bases and V 7 bases, and 4 bases lay outside the gene matches. The CDR3 loop is CASKGGTQETQYF. CDR3 DNA sequence: TGTGCCAGCAAGGGAGGGACTCAAGAGACCCAGTACTTC.

The chain couples TRBV2 to TRBJ2-7, with 11 bases identical to TRBD2. CDR1 and CDR2 (germline): SNHLY, FYNNEI. The ends lost 6 bases at V and 2 bases at J; junction bases unmatched: 3. The CDR3 totals 14 residues. The CDR3 nucleotides read TGTGCCAGCAGGGGGACTAGCGGTACCTACGAGCAGTACTTC. Translated, it gives CASRGTSGTYEQYF.

The chain combines TRBV11-2 with TRBJ2-1; tentative D call: TRBD2 (5 bases). CDR3 length equals 14 residues. Germline loops: CDR1 SGHAT, CDR2 FQNNGV. The CDR3: CATRRISGNNEQFF. CDR3 sequence (DNA): TGTGCTACACGTAGGATATCCGGGAACAATGAGCAGTTCTTC.

The chain recombines TRBV7-2 with TRBJ2-3; no firm D call. This CDR3 comprises 15 residues. V lost 2 bases and J 0 bases, leaving 9 bases between the germline ends. Germline CDR1 reads SGHTA; CDR2 reads FQGNSA. CDR3 sequence: CASSLLAQSTDTQYF. CDR3 bases: TGTGCCAGCAGCTTATTGGCCCAGAGCACAGATACGCAGTATTTT. Full variable domain (missing parts from reference TRBV7-2 and TRBJ2-3): GAGVSQSPSNKVTEKGKDVELRCDPISGHTALYWYRQSLGQGLEFLIYFQGNSAPDKSGLPSDRFSAERTGGSVSTLTIQRTQQEDSAVYLCASSLLAQSTDTQYFGPGTRLTVL.

This sequence joins TRBV6-6 and TRBJ1-6; D is unresolved. Germline assignment: CDR1 MNHNY and CDR2 SVGAGI (reference sequence). V gave up 0 bases and J gave up 5 bases, with 8 bases separating them. This CDR3 comprises 15 residues. The chain's CDR3 is CASSYSAGHNSPLHF. CDR3 nucleotide sequence: TGTGCCAGCAGTTACTCGGCGGGTCATAATTCACCCCTCCACTTT.

The chain couples TRBV4-1 to TRBJ2-2, with TRBD1 as a possible D gene (6 bases). Trimming removed 1 base at V and 5 bases at J, with 11 bases between. Germline V gene sequence: CDR1 MGHRA, CDR2 YSYEKL. The CDR3 length is 15 residues. CDR3 protein: CASSQGGLKTGELFF. The CDR3 DNA is TGCGCCAGCAGCCAAGGGGGGCTGAAAACCGGGGAGCTGTTTTTT.

The rearrangement links TRBV9 to TRBJ2-3; D gene unclear. The CDR3 covers 15 residues. The V and J ends lost 4 bases and 2 bases respectively, with 14 bases between them. Germline V gives CDR1 SGDLS, CDR2 YYNGEE. CDR3: CASSPSGSFTDTQYF. The CDR3 DNA reads TGTGCCAGCAGCCCGTCTGGGTCATTCACAGATACGCAGTATTTT.

The rearrangement joins TRBV20-1 to TRBJ2-3, with a tentative D call TRBD2 (6 bases). CDR1 and CDR2 (germline): DFQATT, SNEGSKA (reference sequence). Trimming pared 8 bases from V and 7 bases from J, leaving 13 bases between. There are 11 residues in the CDR3. The DNA for the CDR3 is TGCAGTACCAGACTAGTAAATACGCAGTATTTT. This encodes CSTRLVNTQYF.

The J gene is TRBJ1-6, the V gene TRBV25-1; D uncertain. The CDR3 contains 17 residues. The V gene's germline CDR1 is MGHDK and CDR2 SYGVNS. Trimming stripped 3 bases from V and 0 bases from J, with 12 bases between. CDR3 bases: TGTGCCAGCAGTGATAATACAGTCAACTCCTATAATTCACCCCTCCACTTT. Amino acids: CASSDNTVNSYNSPLHF.

The chain carries TRBV5-1 and TRBJ2-5, with D unresolved. V dropped 4 bases and J dropped 2 bases, with 12 bases sitting between them. The CDR3 extends over 14 amino acids. The germline V gene has CDR1 SGHRS and CDR2 YFSETQ. The CDR3 spells CASSSGRTQETQYF. CDR3 nucleotides: TGCGCCAGCAGCAGTGGACGGACGCAAGAGACCCAGTACTTC.

The rearrangement uses TRBV5-4 and TRBJ1-1; D possibly corresponds to TRBD1 (5 bases). Trimming left V 1 base short and J 0 bases short, with 10 bases between. This CDR3 has 15 amino acids. CDR1 and CDR2 (germline): SGHNT, YYREEE (reference sequence). DNA of the CDR3: TGTGCCAGCAGCTTGTTAGGACAATTGAACACTGAAGCTTTCTTT. Amino acid sequence: CASSLLGQLNTEAFF. The full variable domain, rest sourced from reference TRBV5-4 and TRBJ1-1, is ETGVTQSPTHLIKTRGQQVTLRCSSQSGHNTVSWYQQALGQGPQFIFQYYREEENGRGNFPPRFSGLQFPNYSSELNVNALELDDSALYLCASSLLGQLNTEAFFGQGTRLTVV.